The entry below gives a single T cell receptor (beta chain) sequence along with its context. The primer mix had 60 Vbeta and 13 Jbeta primers. TCRdb's copy holds only in-frame clones and misses some; the assay was immunoSEQ multiplex PCR. The sample lists a few hundred thousand clones; about 77% were seen once. The CDR3 length is 19 residues. Germline CDR1 SGHTS, CDR2 YDEGEE. J gave up 5 bases and V 4 bases, and 12 bases lay outside the gene matches. This sample is drawn from a study of cytomegalovirus exposure and HLA in healthy donors. The receptor was isolated from a woman younger than 45 in good health and CMV-seronegative. Sequencing was done on a sample of PBMCs. The chain uses TRBV5-8 and TRBJ2-2, with 15 bases fitting TRBD2. The DNA for the CDR3 is TGTGCCAGCAGCCAAGGACTAGCGGGAGGGCCCGTCCGAACCGGGGAGCTGTTTTTT. Translated: CASSQGLAGGPVRTGELFF. Complete variable domain (other parts from reference TRBV5-8 and TRBJ2-2): EAGVTQSPTHLIKTRGQQATLRCSPISGHTSVYWYQQALGLGLQFLLWYDEGEERNRGNFPPRFSGRQFPNYSSELNVNALELEDSALYLCASSQGLAGGPVRTGELFFGEGSRLTVL.